Listed here are 14 T cell receptor beta chains from one sample, sequenced in a study of control samples from healthy donors and cancer patients. Assay: immunoSEQ multiplex PCR; the TCRdb copy retains only in-frame clones and omits some. The table has 40,000 to 55,000 clones, over 75% seen once. Material for sequencing was PBMCs. All receptors derive from a woman aged 55-69 years with lung cancer.

This rearrangement joins TRBV30 to TRBJ2-3; unclear D gene. The V gene's germline CDR1 is GTSNPN and CDR2 SVGIG (reference sequence). This CDR3 spans 14 amino acids. The ends were cut back, 0 bases at V and 3 bases at J, with 10 bases in the middle. The CDR3 DNA reads TGTGCCTGGAGTGTAGCGCTCTTTACAGATACGCAGTATTTT. Its translation: CAWSVALFTDTQYF.

V gene TRBV4-2 combines with J gene TRBJ2-3, with TRBD2 matching 12 bases. The CDR3 sequence is 17 residues long. The junction had 4 bases not matched to a gene; V was cut back by 0 bases and J by 3 bases. Germline V gene data show CDR1 as LGHNA and CDR2 as YNFKEQ. The CDR3 sequence is CASSQDGGTSGTDTQYF. CDR3 bases: TGTGCCAGCAGCCAAGATGGGGGGACTAGCGGGACAGATACGCAGTATTTT.

The rearrangement joins TRBV11-2 to TRBJ2-1, with a possible D match to TRBD2 (5 bases). The V end lost 5 bases, the J end lost 2 bases, and 13 bases lay between the germline ends. The germline V gene encodes CDR1 SGHAT and CDR2 FQNNGV. This CDR3 is built from 15 residues. The CDR3 loop reads CASSPRAGTYNEQFF. In DNA form, the CDR3 reads TGTGCCAGCAGCCCGCGAGCCGGGACCTACAATGAGCAGTTCTTC.

This clone was seen a handful of times. The chain is built from TRBV5-1 and TRBJ2-1; 7 nucleotides line up with TRBD1. This CDR3 is 16 amino acids long. The V segment lost 3 bases and the J segment 1 base; nucleotides outside the gene matches: 7. The V gene's germline CDR1 is SGHRS and CDR2 YFSETQ. CDR3 amino acids: CASSWGDRASYNEQFF. DNA of the CDR3: TGCGCCAGCAGCTGGGGTGACAGGGCTTCCTACAATGAGCAGTTCTTC.

This clone was seen just once. The chain employs TRBV7-9 and TRBJ2-7; no reliable D call. CDR3 length equals 17 residues. Trimming left V 2 bases short and J 2 bases short, with 19 bases between. The germline CDR1 and CDR2 sequences are SEHNR and FQNEAQ (reference sequence). This chain's CDR3 is CASSLYLLTTTTYEQYF. CDR3 bases: TGTGCCAGCAGCTTATATCTGCTGACAACTACTACCTACGAGCAGTACTTC.

The chain is built from TRBV11-2 and TRBJ1-5; the D is unclear. V dropped 6 bases and J dropped 4 bases, with 16 bases sitting between them. Germline V CDR1 and CDR2: SGHAT, FQNNGV. The CDR3 runs to 15 residues. DNA for the CDR3: TGTGCCAGCAGTGAATTCCCCGGGCGAAATCAGCCCCAGCATTTT. This codes for CASSEFPGRNQPQHF. Supplemented by reference TRBV11-2 and TRBJ1-5, the full variable domain reads EAGVAQSPRYKIIEKRQSVAFWCNPISGHATLYWYQQILGQGPKLLIQFQNNGVVDDSQLPKDRFSAERLKGVDSTLKIQPAKLEDSAVYLCASSEFPGRNQPQHFGDGTRLSIL.

This clone was counted a few times. CDR3: CASSSDSYEQYF. CDR3 nucleotides: TGTGCCAGCAGTTCGGACTCCTACGAGCAGTACTTC. The gene calls are TRBV6-6 and TRBJ2-7; no reliable D call. From germline, CDR1 is MNHNY and CDR2 SVGAGI (reference sequence). V lost 4 bases, J lost 0 bases, and 4 bases lay in between. The CDR3 totals 12 residues.

The gene calls are TRBV18 and TRBJ2-7, with 10 positions matching TRBD1. This CDR3 region has 14 residues. The J segment lost 4 bases and the V segment lost 1 base, leaving 1 base of the junction unmatched. CDR1 is KGHSH, CDR2 LQKENI, per germline. The DNA for the CDR3 is TGTGCCAGCTCACCACAGGGACAGGGGTACGAGCAGTACTTC. This sequence encodes CASSPQGQGYEQYF.

This sequence joins TRBV10-3 and TRBJ2-7, with a possible D match to TRBD1 (5 bases). Germline values: CDR1 ENHRY, CDR2 SYGVKD. V dropped 6 bases and J dropped 0 bases, with 21 bases sitting between them. This CDR3 is 17 amino acids long. CDR3 nucleotides: TGTGCCATCAGAGGAATTTCAGGGTCGGAGAGCTCCTACGAGCAGTACTTC. The encoded protein is CAIRGISGSESSYEQYF.

This clone has more than one count but fewer than ten. The V call is TRBV5-1, the J call TRBJ1-1; D possibly corresponds to TRBD1 (5 bases). Germline assignment: CDR1 SGHRS and CDR2 YFSETQ. Trimming took 2 bases from V and 0 from J, leaving 8 bases between them. The CDR3 is made up of 14 amino acids. CDR3 DNA sequence: TGCGCCAGCAGCTTTGGGGCAGTGAACACTGAAGCTTTCTTT. It yields the protein CASSFGAVNTEAFF.

The genes are TRBV13 and TRBJ1-2, with 12 bases aligning to TRBD1. Germline assignment: CDR1 PRHDT and CDR2 FYEKMQ (reference sequence). V shed 5 bases and J 0 bases; nucleotides not matched to a gene: 22. The CDR3 totals 22 residues. The CDR3, as DNA: TGTGCCAGCAGCATAAAGCCGGGACAGGGGGCTCCAACCTTACTCCCTAACTATGGCTACACCTTC. This gives the protein CASSIKPGQGAPTLLPNYGYTF.

This rearrangement joins TRBV20-1 to TRBJ1-2, with D unresolved. V shed 3 bases and J shed 8 bases, with 19 bases lying between them. The germline CDR1 and CDR2 sequences are DFQATT and SNEGSKA (reference sequence). The CDR3 has 14 residues. This CDR3 is CSASLSTGPRGYTF. The CDR3, as DNA: TGCAGTGCTAGTCTTTCGACGGGCCCTCGGGGCTACACCTTC.

The chain links TRBV4-1 to TRBJ1-5; the match to TRBD1 covers 9 bases. This CDR3 comprises 16 residues. Germline V gives CDR1 MGHRA, CDR2 YSYEKL. V lost 3 bases, J lost 3 bases, and 6 bases stayed unmatched. CDR3 coding DNA: TGCGCCAGCAGCCACCCCGGACAGGGGTCCAATCAGCCCCAGCATTTT. This gives the protein CASSHPGQGSNQPQHF.

The gene calls are TRBV28 and TRBJ1-2; D ambiguous. CDR1 and CDR2 (germline): MDHEN, SYDVKM. Trimming shortened V by 1 base and J by 8 bases, and 17 bases separated the two germline ends. The CDR3 totals 15 residues. CDR3 protein: CASSLFRFGSQGYTF. CDR3 coding DNA: TGTGCCAGCAGTTTATTTAGGTTCGGGAGCCAGGGCTACACCTTC.